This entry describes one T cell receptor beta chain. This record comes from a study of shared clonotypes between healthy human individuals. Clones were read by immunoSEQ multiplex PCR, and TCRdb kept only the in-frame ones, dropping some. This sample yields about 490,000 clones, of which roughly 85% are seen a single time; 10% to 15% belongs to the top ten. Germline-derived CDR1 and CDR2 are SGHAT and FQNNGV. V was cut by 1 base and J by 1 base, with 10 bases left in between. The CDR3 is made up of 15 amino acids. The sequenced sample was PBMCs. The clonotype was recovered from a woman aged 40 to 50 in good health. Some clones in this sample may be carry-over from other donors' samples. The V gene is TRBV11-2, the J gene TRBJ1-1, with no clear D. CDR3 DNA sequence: TGTGCCAGCAGCTTAGCCCAGGAGTGGAACACTGAAGCTTTCTTT. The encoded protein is CASSLAQEWNTEAFF.